These 16 T cell receptor beta chains were all obtained from the same sample, sequenced in a study of OX40 agonist ivuxolimab in advanced cancers. Libraries were constructed by the immunoSEQ multiplex PCR assay. This immuneACCESS table, as held by TCRdb, lists in-frame sequences with V and J called but not all clones. Of the missing ones, under half trace to an unresolved V gene in checked studies; the others have no known cause. Across this sample there are approximately 27,000 clones, with around three quarters seen only once. The ten largest clones add up to about 16% of the sample. The sample was CD4+ or CD8+ T cells sorted from blood, taken in a trial of the OX40 agonist ivuxolimab. These receptors were collected from an adult with an advanced solid tumor such as melanoma, head and neck, liver or kidney cancer.

V usage is TRBV19 and J usage is TRBJ2-1; no reliable D call. Germline CDR1 reads LNHDA; CDR2 reads SQIVND (reference sequence). The V gene lost 4 bases and the J gene lost 4 bases, with 26 bases spanning the gap. The CDR3 has 19 residues. CDR3 nucleotide sequence: TGTGCCAGTAGTACCATGGGTTTTGTATCGGCAGGTTTATACAATGAGCAGTTCTTC. Protein sequence: CASSTMGFVSAGLYNEQFF.

The chain employs TRBV4-1 and TRBJ1-2, with 10 bases aligning to TRBD1. V lost 5 bases to trimming and J lost 2 bases; unmatched junction nucleotides: 8. This CDR3 region has 16 residues. Germline V CDR1 and CDR2: MGHRA, YSYEKL. The CDR3 sequence is CASSEPGQGLNYGYTF. The DNA for the CDR3 is TGCGCCAGCAGCGAACCGGGACAGGGGTTAAACTATGGCTACACCTTC.

The chain links TRBV12-5 to TRBJ2-5, with D possibly called TRBD1 or TRBD2 (5 bases each). V lost 1 base, J lost 3 bases, and 12 bases lay in between. Germline CDR1 is LGHNT and CDR2 is FRNRAP. This CDR3 has 15 residues. The CDR3 nucleotides read TGTGCTAGTGGTTTGGAGGGGCGGGCTGAAGAGACCCAGTACTTC. It codes for CASGLEGRAEETQYF.

Details on this clone: The same CDR3 is also encoded by other DNA sequences in this sample. V usage is TRBV14 and J usage is TRBJ1-5; TRBD1 matches 8 bases. Germline values: CDR1 SGHDN, CDR2 FVKESK. V was clipped by 1 base and J by 6 bases; unmatched bases: 5. There are 15 residues in the CDR3. Here the CDR3 reads CASSQGTGRGQPQHF. CDR3 bases: TGTGCCAGCAGCCAAGGGACAGGGCGAGGTCAGCCCCAGCATTTT.

V is TRBV5-1 and J is TRBJ2-2, with 8 bases fitting TRBD2. CDR1 and CDR2 from the germline V gene are SGHRS and YFSETQ. With V trimmed by 6 bases and J by 6 bases, 7 bases remained unmatched. CDR3 length: 14 amino acids. The CDR3 is CASTSGGVAGELFF. For the CDR3, the DNA is TGCGCCAGCACGAGCGGGGGAGTTGCCGGGGAGCTGTTTTTT. Looking up the rest from reference TRBV5-1 and TRBJ2-2 gives the full variable domain: KAGVTQTPRYLIKTRGQQVTLSCSPISGHRSVSWYQQTPGQGLQFLFEYFSETQRNKGNFPGRFSGRQFSNSRSEMNVSTLELGDSALYLCASTSGGVAGELFFGEGSRLTVL.

Only a few counts were recorded for this clone. In nucleotides, the CDR3 is TGTGCCAGCAGCCATACTACAGCGCGGTACGATGAGCAGTTCTTC. It is translated as CASSHTTARYDEQFF. The V and J genes are TRBV7-6 and TRBJ2-1; D is undetermined. Germline CDR1 is SGHVS and CDR2 is FNYEAQ. CDR3 length: 15 amino acids. The V end lost 5 bases, the J end lost 8 bases, and 19 bases lay between the germline ends.

The chain employs TRBV30 and TRBJ1-4; 11 nucleotides align to TRBD1. Germline assignment: CDR1 GTSNPN and CDR2 SVGIG (reference sequence). The CDR3 is 13 residues long. The ends lost 7 bases at V and 11 bases at J; junction bases unmatched: 9. The CDR3 DNA follows: TGTGCCTCGGACGGACAGGGGGCTGGGAAACTGTTTTTT. Its translation: CASDGQGAGKLFF.

The rearrangement joins TRBV28 to TRBJ1-1, with D uncertain. The CDR3 extends over 15 amino acids. The ends were cut back, 7 bases at V and 5 bases at J, with 20 bases in the middle. Germline V gene sequence: CDR1 MDHEN, CDR2 SYDVKM. The CDR3 reads CASTLLKGSRTEAFF. The CDR3 nucleotides read TGTGCCAGCACTCTCCTCAAGGGCAGCCGGACTGAAGCTTTCTTT. Full variable domain (remainder filled in from reference TRBV28 and TRBJ1-1): DVKVTQSSRYLVKRTGEKVFLECVQDMDHENMFWYRQDPGLGLRLIYFSYDVKMKEKGDIPEGYSVSREKKERFSLILESASTNQTSMYLCASTLLKGSRTEAFFGQGTRLTVV.

This clone was detected only a few times. The gene calls are TRBV14 and TRBJ2-1, with D possibly TRBD1 on 5 matching bases. CDR3 length: 17 amino acids. Germline assignment: CDR1 SGHDN and CDR2 FVKESK. Trimming cost V 0 bases and J 7 bases, with 19 bases left between them. CDR3 sequence reads: CASSQDFAWGLVNEQFF. The DNA of the CDR3 is TGTGCCAGCAGCCAAGATTTCGCGTGGGGCTTAGTGAATGAGCAGTTCTTC.

Written as DNA, the CDR3 is TGTGCCAGCAGTTTACTCAGGATTCCGCCGAGCACTGAAGCTTTCTTT. Translating it yields CASSLLRIPPSTEAFF. The chain employs TRBV27 and TRBJ1-1; no clear D gene. Trimming pared 2 bases from V and 4 bases from J, leaving 17 bases between. The V gene's germline CDR1 is MNHEY and CDR2 SMNVEV (reference sequence). The CDR3 consists of 16 residues.

CDR3 sequence: CAWSAGTGNTIYF. The CDR3 region has the DNA TGTGCCTGGTCGGCGGGAACTGGAAACACCATATATTTT. The chain joins TRBV30 to TRBJ1-3, with D unclear. CDR1 and CDR2 (germline): GTSNPN, SVGIG (reference sequence). The CDR3 sequence is 13 residues long. Trimming removed 5 bases at V and 2 bases at J, with 10 bases between.

The chain employs TRBV7-8 and TRBJ1-1; perhaps TRBD1 as D (6 bases). The CDR3 sequence is 13 residues long. The germline V gene has CDR1 SGHVS and CDR2 FQNEAQ. V lost 5 bases and J 11 bases, leaving 18 bases between the germline ends. The DNA for the CDR3 is TGTGCCAGCAGCCAGAGTGACGCGGGGGGCGCTTTCTTT. The encoded protein is CASSQSDAGGAFF. Looking up the rest from reference TRBV7-8 and TRBJ1-1 gives the full variable domain: GAGVSQSPRYKVAKRGQDVALRCDPISGHVSLFWYQQALGQGPEFLTYFQNEAQLDKSGLPSDRFFAERPEGSVSTLKIQRTQQEDSAVYLCASSQSDAGGAFFGQGTRLTVV.

The chain links TRBV9 to TRBJ1-2; D is uncertain. CDR1 and CDR2 from the germline V gene are SGDLS and YYNGEE. Trimming stripped 3 bases from V and 10 bases from J, with 7 bases between. The CDR3 runs to 10 residues. For the CDR3, the DNA is TGTGCCAGCAGCGGGGCATACTACACCTTC. Amino acids: CASSGAYYTF.

This chain joins TRBV30 and TRBJ2-7; the match to TRBD1 covers 12 bases. CDR1 and CDR2 from the germline V gene are GTSNPN and SVGIG (reference sequence). The J segment lost 7 bases and the V segment lost 1 base, leaving 8 bases of the junction unmatched. This CDR3 comprises 15 residues. CDR3 region: CAWSAPGQGASEQYF. The CDR3 DNA is TGTGCCTGGAGTGCACCGGGACAGGGGGCAAGTGAGCAGTACTTC.

The V and J genes are TRBV28 and TRBJ2-3; possible D gene TRBD2, 6 bases. The CDR3 has 11 amino acids. Germline V gene sequence: CDR1 MDHEN, CDR2 SYDVKM. The ends were cut back, 6 bases at V and 6 bases at J, with 7 bases in the middle. The CDR3 DNA follows: TGTGCCAGCAGCGGAGGGGATACGCAGTATTTT. Residues: CASSGGDTQYF. Combining the CDR3 with reference TRBV28 and TRBJ2-3 gives the whole variable domain DVKVTQSSRYLVKRTGEKVFLECVQDMDHENMFWYRQDPGLGLRLIYFSYDVKMKEKGDIPEGYSVSREKKERFSLILESASTNQTSMYLCASSGGDTQYFGPGTRLTVL.

This sequence joins TRBV6-1 and TRBJ1-1; no clear D gene. Trimming shortened V by 0 bases and J by 5 bases, and 16 bases separated the two germline ends. The germline V gene has CDR1 MNHNS and CDR2 SASEGT. This CDR3 has 16 residues. The CDR3 DNA is TGTGCCAGCAGTGAAGCCCCCCCGCCTTCCGGAACTGAAGCTTTCTTT. Amino acids: CASSEAPPPSGTEAFF.